This entry lists 23 T cell receptor beta chains sequenced from one sample in a study of neurological immune-mediated disorders. TCRdb reprocessed the 5' RACE reads via MiXCR and lists one record per CDR3 protein. Here the sample spans about 99,000 distinct CDR3 sequences, approximately 11% being singletons. The time point is: longitudinal time-point 3. The sample consisted of PBMCs. These receptors came from a female donor with HTLV-1-associated myelopathy (HAM/TSP).

The gene calls are TRBV5-1 and TRBJ2-7; D may match TRBD1 or TRBD2 (6 bases each). From germline, CDR1 is SGHRS and CDR2 YFSETQ. Trimming took off 1 base at V and 3 bases at J, with 14 bases between the two ends. The CDR3 sequence is 15 residues long. The CDR3 DNA reads as TGCGCCAGCAGCTTGCAAGGGGGGCGCAACTACGAGCAGTACTTC. Translating gives CASSLQGGRNYEQYF.

The rearrangement links TRBV5-1 to TRBJ2-3; D is tentatively TRBD1 or TRBD2 (5 bases each). Trimming removed 5 bases from V and 2 bases from J, with 21 bases in between. This CDR3 contains 17 residues. The germline V gene encodes CDR1 SGHRS and CDR2 YFSETQ. CDR3 amino acids: CASRLRATEKVTDTQYF. CDR3 coding DNA: TGCGCCAGCAGATTGCGGGCGACAGAAAAGGTCACAGATACGCAGTATTTT.

This clonotype was picked up many times. The chain recombines TRBV9 with TRBJ1-6, with TRBD1 matching over 7 bases. The V and J ends lost 3 bases and 5 bases, in that order; junction bases with no gene match: 5. The CDR3 runs 15 residues. Germline V gene lookup returns CDR1 SGDLS and CDR2 YYNGEE. CDR3 in amino acids: CASSGTQGNNSPLHF. CDR3 coding DNA: TGTGCCAGCAGCGGGACACAGGGGAATAATTCACCCCTCCACTTT.

In its sample, this clonotype was seen many times. V is TRBV4-2 and J is TRBJ2-1; D might be TRBD1 or TRBD2, each matching 5 bases. This CDR3 is built from 11 residues. Per germline, CDR1 LGHNA and CDR2 YNFKEQ. V gave up 1 base and J gave up 13 bases, with 8 bases separating them. CDR3 residues: CASSQGDLQFF. The CDR3 DNA sequence: TGTGCCAGCAGCCAAGGGGACCTACAGTTCTTC.

To note about this clonotype: A junction end diverges from the germline sequence, so it may reflect a read error. This chain links TRBV7-9 with TRBJ2-7, with D maybe TRBD2 (5 bases). The germline V gene has CDR1 SEHNR and CDR2 FQNEAQ (reference sequence). The CDR3 extends over 13 amino acids. CDR3 loop: CTSSLGLFYEQYF. CDR3 DNA sequence: TGTACCAGCAGCTTAGGACTTTTCTACGAGCAGTACTTC. The full variable domain, with the rest looked up from reference TRBV7-9 and TRBJ2-7, is DTGVSQNPRHKITKRGQNVTFRCDPISEHNRLYWYRQTLGQGPEFLTYFQNEAQLEKSRLLSDRFSAERPKGSFSTLEIQRTEQGDSAMYLCTSSLGLFYEQYFGPGTRLTVT.

The gene calls are TRBV7-2 and TRBJ2-3; TRBD1 matches 7 bases. This CDR3 has 13 amino acids. In germline, CDR1 is SGHTA, CDR2 FQGNSA. With 5 bases clipped from V and 12 bases from J, the junction kept 11 bases outside the gene matches. In DNA form, the CDR3 reads TGTGCCAGCAGCGACAGGGTTACCTACGATCAGTATTTT. It is translated as CASSDRVTYDQYF.

This clonotype was counted many times. V is TRBV12-5 and J is TRBJ1-5, with D tentatively TRBD1 (6 bases). CDR1 and CDR2 from the germline V gene are LGHNT and FRNRAP. The CDR3 sequence is 14 residues long. V was trimmed by 7 bases and J by 0 bases, leaving 10 bases between them. CDR3 protein: CASVGGGSNQPQHF. In DNA, the CDR3 is TGTGCTAGTGTCGGAGGGGGTAGCAATCAGCCCCAGCATTTT.

This clonotype was recorded once. This may be a read error: a much more frequent sequence differs by one nucleotide. The chain couples TRBV9 to TRBJ2-3, with D perhaps matching TRBD1 or TRBD2 (7 bases each). This CDR3 is 18 amino acids long. Trimming left V 2 bases short and J 3 bases short, with 22 bases between. CDR1 SGDLS and CDR2 YYNGEE come from the germline V gene. The CDR3 region has the DNA TGTGCCAGCAGCGTGACTAGCAGGGGGGCCTTTAAAACAGATACGCAGTATTTT. It translates to CASSVTSRGAFKTDTQYF.

This clonotype was counted many times. V is TRBV20-1 and J is TRBJ2-7, with 9 nucleotides matching TRBD1. The length of the CDR3 is 16 residues. V lost 0 bases to trimming and J lost 7 bases; unmatched junction nucleotides: 13. The germline gives CDR1 DFQATT, CDR2 SNEGSKA (reference sequence). Written as DNA, the CDR3 is TGCAGTGCTAGAGATGGTTCAGGGACAGGGTTGGGGGAGCAGTACTTC. Encoded protein: CSARDGSGTGLGEQYF.

This clonotype was seen ten or more times. The V call is TRBV7-8, the J call TRBJ2-7, with unresolved D. Per the germline V gene, CDR1 is SGHVS and CDR2 is FQNEAQ. The CDR3 runs 13 residues. Trimming left V 1 base short and J 2 bases short, with 6 bases between. CDR3 nucleotide sequence: TGTGCCAGCAGCTTAGAAACAGCCTACGAGCAGTACTTC. The encoded protein is CASSLETAYEQYF.

This clonotype was observed a few times. The chain is built from TRBV18 and TRBJ1-6; D unclear. Germline CDR1 reads KGHSH; CDR2 reads LQKENI. The CDR3 sequence is 13 residues long. V was clipped by 2 bases and J by 6 bases, with 5 bases between them. The CDR3 DNA reads TGTGCCAGCTCACCAGGTCGTAATTCACCCCTCCACTTT. Residues: CASSPGRNSPLHF.

Many counts were recorded for this clonotype. The genes are TRBV5-6 and TRBJ1-5, with 10 bases that match TRBD1. The CDR3 is made up of 14 amino acids. Germline-derived CDR1 and CDR2 are SGHDT and YYEEEE. The V gene end was trimmed by 4 bases and the J gene end by 7 bases; junction bases not matched to a gene: 5. This CDR3 is CASSPGTGDQPQHF. The CDR3 DNA sequence: TGTGCCAGCAGCCCCGGGACAGGGGACCAGCCCCAGCATTTT.

V gene TRBV5-1 combines with J gene TRBJ1-2, with 8 bases lining up with TRBD1. Germline V gives CDR1 SGHRS, CDR2 YFSETQ. The CDR3 has 15 residues. Germline trimming cut 0 bases from V and 3 bases from J; bases unmatched to any gene: 4. The CDR3 DNA is TGCGCCAGCAGCTTGGCCACAGGGGGGTACTATGGCTACACCTTC. It is translated as CASSLATGGYYGYTF.

This clonotype has a count of ten or more. This CDR3 is CASSQVPAGGLDTQYF. Written as DNA, the CDR3 is TGTGCCAGCAGCCAAGTGCCAGCGGGGGGGCTGGATACGCAGTATTTT. This chain links TRBV4-2 with TRBJ2-3; 10 bases map to TRBD2. Trimming at V came to 1 base and at J to 6 bases, leaving 7 bases not matched to a gene. The length of the CDR3 is 16 residues. Germline CDR1 LGHNA, CDR2 YNFKEQ.

The sample holds many counts of this clonotype. The genes are TRBV7-9 and TRBJ2-1; D gene ambiguous. Germline CDR1 SEHNR, CDR2 FQNEAQ (reference sequence). The CDR3 covers 14 residues. V lost 0 bases and J 6 bases, leaving 9 bases between the germline ends. CDR3 DNA sequence: TGTGCCAGCAGCTTAGCGCCCCCGAGCAATGAGCAGTTCTTC. Its protein product is CASSLAPPSNEQFF.

Concerning this clonotype itself: Given a much more abundant clone one base away, this may be a read error. V is TRBV20-1 and J is TRBJ2-7; a possible D gene is TRBD2 (6 bases). Deletions cut 6 bases from V and 4 bases from J, with 28 bases between. Germline V gene data show CDR1 as DFQATT and CDR2 as SNEGSKA (reference sequence). The CDR3 has 17 amino acids. The CDR3 is CSARRVAVGRLRYEQYF. The CDR3 DNA reads TGCAGTGCGAGACGAGTAGCGGTGGGGCGGCTAAGGTACGAGCAGTACTTC.

This clonotype is judged medium-sized. This sequence joins TRBV29-1 and TRBJ2-1; D is tentatively TRBD1 or TRBD2 (6 bases each). V gave up 6 bases and J gave up 7 bases, with 19 bases separating them. The CDR3 is made up of 14 amino acids. Germline V gene sequence: CDR1 SQVTM, CDR2 ANQGSEA. CDR3 bases: TGCAGCGTCGAAAGGAGGGGGGAGACTAATGAGCAGTTCTTC. This sequence encodes CSVERRGETNEQFF.

The sample holds many counts of this clonotype. The chain recombines TRBV9 with TRBJ1-1, with 7 bases identical to TRBD1. V lost 3 bases, J lost 5 bases, and 13 bases stayed unmatched. This CDR3 is built from 16 residues. Germline CDR1 SGDLS, CDR2 YYNGEE. The CDR3 bases are TGTGCCAGCAGCGAGAGGAGAACAGGGGCAGGTACTGAAGCTTTCTTT. Translation gives CASSERRTGAGTEAFF.

This clonotype was recorded many times. The chain recombines TRBV7-3 with TRBJ2-2; D unresolved. The CDR3 has 13 residues. Per germline, CDR1 SGHTA and CDR2 FQGTGA. The ends were cut back, 1 base at V and 5 bases at J, with 5 bases in the middle. DNA of the CDR3: TGTGCCAGCAGCTTAAAAGGGACCGGGGAGCTGTTTTTT. Amino acid sequence: CASSLKGTGELFF.

This clonotype has ten or more counts. The chain has TRBV5-1 and TRBJ2-1; 10 nucleotides match TRBD2. The CDR3 extends over 15 amino acids. The V segment lost 1 base and the J segment 9 bases; nucleotides outside the gene matches: 7. Germline V gene data show CDR1 as SGHRS and CDR2 as YFSETQ. CDR3 coding DNA: TGCGCCAGCAGCTTGCCAAGCGGGGGGGCCGCTGAGCAGTTCTTC. This gives the protein CASSLPSGGAAEQFF.

This clonotype has a count of ten or more. The chain joins TRBV7-9 to TRBJ2-7, with D hard to call. Germline V gives CDR1 SEHNR, CDR2 FQNEAQ (reference sequence). The CDR3 runs to 15 residues. The V and J ends lost 0 bases and 0 bases respectively, with 9 bases between them. CDR3 sequence reads: CASSLAGMSSYEQYF. The CDR3, as DNA: TGTGCCAGCAGCTTAGCGGGTATGAGCTCCTACGAGCAGTACTTC.

This clonotype was counted at least ten times. The chain couples TRBV20-1 to TRBJ2-7, with 10 bases identical to TRBD1. CDR1 is DFQATT, CDR2 SNEGSKA, per germline (reference sequence). The CDR3 consists of 14 residues. V gave up 5 bases and J gave up 3 bases; unmatched junction bases: 7. CDR3 sequence: CSAEFGQGGYEQYF. CDR3 nucleotides: TGCAGTGCTGAATTCGGACAGGGGGGCTACGAGCAGTACTTC.

This clonotype was recorded at least ten times. The chain couples TRBV7-9 to TRBJ2-5; possibly TRBD1 for D (5 bases). The CDR3 has 13 amino acids. Germline CDR1 SEHNR, CDR2 FQNEAQ (reference sequence). V lost 11 bases, J lost 1 base, and 14 bases lay in between. CDR3 protein: CAGGWGSQETQYF. The DNA of the CDR3 is TGTGCCGGCGGCTGGGGCAGCCAAGAGACCCAGTACTTC.